Listed below are T cell receptor beta chains from one sample, sequenced in a study of blood T cells in healthy people across ages. TCRdb reprocessed the 5' RACE reads with MiXCR, giving one entry per CDR3 protein. The table shows about 1.7 million distinct CDR3 sequences, with roughly 28% occurring only once. Sequences were obtained from blood. The receptors were gathered from a woman under 40 in good health. The CDR3 runs from the conserved cysteine through the conserved F or W. Fields, in order: D gene, clone size, V gene, J gene, CDR3 protein, CDR3 DNA. A D gene is named only where the DNA matches it firmly. Size is omitted from some rows. Given values are once, few, many or a class for expanded clones.

d_gene: NA
abundance: NA
v_gene: TRBV5-1
j_gene: TRBJ2-1
CDR3aa: CASSFYYSYNEQFF
CDR3nt: TGCGCCAGCAGCTTCTACTACTCCTACAATGAGCAGTTCTTC

d_gene: TRBD1
abundance: few
v_gene: TRBV20-1
j_gene: TRBJ1-1
CDR3aa: CSALQGWGTEAFF
CDR3nt: TGCAGTGCTCTACAGGGGTGGGGGACTGAAGCTTTCTTT

d_gene: NA
abundance: few
v_gene: TRBV20-1
j_gene: TRBJ2-3
CDR3aa: CSARPGTRSTDTQYF
CDR3nt: TGCAGTGCTAGACCCGGGACTCGGAGCACAGATACGCAGTATTTT

d_gene: NA
abundance: many
v_gene: TRBV3-1
j_gene: TRBJ2-5
CDR3aa: CASSQEAETQYF
CDR3nt: TGTGCCAGCAGCCAAGAAGCCGAGACCCAGTACTTC

d_gene: NA
abundance: few
v_gene: TRBV20-1
j_gene: TRBJ2-1
CDR3aa: CSAFRGSSGNEQFF
CDR3nt: TGCAGTGCATTTCGAGGTAGTTCGGGGAATGAGCAGTTCTTC

d_gene: TRBD1
abundance: NA
v_gene: TRBV27
j_gene: TRBJ2-1
CDR3aa: CASSLTGVGREQFF
CDR3nt: TGTGCCAGCAGTTTGACAGGGGTAGGAAGGGAGCAGTTCTTC

d_gene: NA
abundance: NA
v_gene: TRBV2
j_gene: TRBJ2-5
CDR3aa: CASRPDGVETQYF
CDR3nt: TGTGCCAGCAGACCCGATGGGGTAGAGACCCAGTACTTC

d_gene: TRBD2
abundance: many
v_gene: TRBV20-1
j_gene: TRBJ2-7
CDR3aa: CSAPGGAGGTDEQYF
CDR3nt: TGCAGTGCCCCTGGGGGAGCGGGAGGGACCGACGAGCAGTACTTC

d_gene: NA
abundance: NA
v_gene: TRBV10-1
j_gene: TRBJ2-7
CDR3aa: CASSDETETYEQYF
CDR3nt: TGCGCCAGCAGTGATGAGACCGAGACCTACGAGCAGTACTTC

d_gene: NA
abundance: NA
v_gene: TRBV24-1
j_gene: TRBJ2-7
CDR3aa: CATSASGTGRSYEQYF
CDR3nt: TGTGCCACCAGTGCCTCCGGGACTGGACGCTCCTACGAGCAGTACTTC

d_gene: TRBD1
abundance: few
v_gene: TRBV29-1
j_gene: TRBJ2-3
CDR3aa: CSVGGVDRGLADTQYF
CDR3nt: TGCAGCGTTGGAGGGGTCGACAGGGGGCTTGCAGATACGCAGTATTTT

d_gene: TRBD1
abundance: NA
v_gene: TRBV6-4
j_gene: TRBJ2-1
CDR3aa: CATRDRDYNEQFF
CDR3nt: TGTGCCACCCGGGACAGGGACTACAATGAGCAGTTCTTC

d_gene: NA
abundance: few
v_gene: TRBV20-1
j_gene: TRBJ1-1
CDR3aa: CSATQMDVAYTEAFF
CDR3nt: TGCAGTGCCACACAGATGGACGTAGCGTACACTGAAGCTTTCTTT

d_gene: NA
abundance: few
v_gene: TRBV12-3/TRBV12-4
j_gene: TRBJ2-1
CDR3aa: CASSPRGQGYDEQFF
CDR3nt: TGTGCCAGCAGTCCTCGCGGGCAGGGGTACGATGAGCAGTTCTTC

d_gene: NA
abundance: NA
v_gene: TRBV2
j_gene: TRBJ2-1
CDR3aa: CAGSKGGGDEQFF
CDR3nt: TGTGCCGGCAGCAAAGGGGGCGGGGATGAGCAGTTCTTC

d_gene: TRBD2
abundance: few
v_gene: TRBV5-1
j_gene: TRBJ2-5
CDR3aa: CASRATSGGETQYF
CDR3nt: TGCGCCAGCAGGGCGACTAGCGGTGGAGAGACCCAGTACTTC

d_gene: NA
abundance: few
v_gene: TRBV20-1
j_gene: TRBJ2-2
CDR3aa: CSASEGGPTGELFF
CDR3nt: TGCAGTGCTAGTGAGGGCGGGCCCACCGGGGAGCTGTTTTTT

d_gene: NA
abundance: NA
v_gene: TRBV12-3/TRBV12-4
j_gene: TRBJ2-7
CDR3aa: CASSKAGSVDYEQYF
CDR3nt: TGTGCCAGCAGTAAGGCAGGTAGTGTCGACTACGAGCAGTACTTC

d_gene: TRBD1
abundance: many
v_gene: TRBV6-5
j_gene: TRBJ2-5
CDR3aa: CASRQGRETQYF
CDR3nt: TGTGCCAGCCGACAGGGGCGAGAGACCCAGTACTTC

d_gene: NA
abundance: few
v_gene: TRBV27
j_gene: TRBJ2-7
CDR3aa: CASSLEGRSYERYF
CDR3nt: TGTGCCAGCAGTTTAGAAGGCCGCTCCTACGAGCGGTACTTC

d_gene: NA
abundance: few
v_gene: TRBV10-3
j_gene: TRBJ2-3
CDR3aa: CAISTQQGTDTQYF
CDR3nt: TGTGCCATCAGTACTCAACAGGGAACAGATACGCAGTATTTT

d_gene: NA
abundance: few
v_gene: TRBV4-1
j_gene: TRBJ1-5
CDR3aa: CASSQGLGAIPDKPQHF
CDR3nt: TGCGCCAGCAGCCAAGGTCTAGGCGCTATCCCAGATAAGCCCCAGCATTTT

d_gene: NA
abundance: NA
v_gene: TRBV10-1
j_gene: TRBJ2-2
CDR3aa: CASSEASWTGELFF
CDR3nt: TGCGCCAGCAGTGAGGCTAGTTGGACCGGGGAGCTGTTTTTT

d_gene: TRBD2
abundance: NA
v_gene: TRBV30
j_gene: TRBJ2-3
CDR3aa: CAWTVAGSTDTQYF
CDR3nt: TGTGCCTGGACAGTAGCGGGAAGCACAGATACGCAGTATTTT

d_gene: NA
abundance: few
v_gene: TRBV7-8
j_gene: TRBJ2-3
CDR3aa: CASSLYAVGDTQYF
CDR3nt: TGTGCCAGCAGCTTATATGCGGTAGGAGATACGCAGTATTTT

d_gene: TRBD2
abundance: few
v_gene: TRBV20-1
j_gene: TRBJ2-1
CDR3aa: CSADSGSRIQFF
CDR3nt: TGCAGTGCTGATAGCGGGAGTCGCATTCAGTTCTTC

d_gene: NA
abundance: NA
v_gene: TRBV14
j_gene: TRBJ2-7
CDR3aa: CASSRGLRFEQYF
CDR3nt: TGTGCCAGCAGCCGAGGACTCCGTTTCGAGCAGTACTTC

d_gene: NA
abundance: NA
v_gene: TRBV5-1
j_gene: TRBJ2-5
CDR3aa: CASSLLSNEETQYF
CDR3nt: TGCGCCAGCAGCTTGCTTTCCAACGAAGAGACCCAGTACTTC

d_gene: NA
abundance: many
v_gene: TRBV7-8
j_gene: TRBJ2-5
CDR3aa: CASSSQTGQNQETQYF
CDR3nt: TGTGCCAGCAGCAGCCAGACAGGTCAAAATCAAGAGACCCAGTACTTC

d_gene: TRBD1
abundance: NA
v_gene: TRBV7-2
j_gene: TRBJ2-1
CDR3aa: CASSLTSTGSEQFF
CDR3nt: TGTGCCAGCAGCTTAACCTCGACAGGGAGTGAGCAGTTCTTC

d_gene: TRBD1
abundance: many
v_gene: TRBV7-2
j_gene: TRBJ2-1
CDR3aa: CASSFVGTGGNEQFF
CDR3nt: TGTGCCAGCAGCTTTGTCGGGACAGGGGGCAATGAGCAGTTCTTC

d_gene: NA
abundance: few
v_gene: TRBV18
j_gene: TRBJ2-3
CDR3aa: CASSPPVTTDTQYF
CDR3nt: TGTGCCAGCTCACCACCAGTGACAACGGATACGCAGTATTTT

d_gene: TRBD2
abundance: few
v_gene: TRBV24-1
j_gene: TRBJ2-7
CDR3aa: CATYGAGLSYEQYF
CDR3nt: TGTGCCACCTACGGGGCGGGACTAAGCTACGAGCAGTACTTC

d_gene: NA
abundance: few
v_gene: TRBV6-5
j_gene: TRBJ2-7
CDR3aa: CATARNYEQYF
CDR3nt: TGTGCCACCGCGAGGAACTACGAGCAGTACTTC

d_gene: NA
abundance: NA
v_gene: TRBV5-4
j_gene: TRBJ1-2
CDR3aa: CASRAALENYGYTF
CDR3nt: TGTGCCAGCAGGGCAGCCCTTGAGAACTATGGCTACACCTTC

d_gene: NA
abundance: few
v_gene: TRBV11-2
j_gene: TRBJ1-4
CDR3aa: CASSLERTTNEKLFF
CDR3nt: TGTGCCAGCAGCTTAGAGCGGACAACTAATGAAAAACTGTTTTTT

d_gene: NA
abundance: NA
v_gene: TRBV7-9
j_gene: TRBJ2-5
CDR3aa: CASSQYTGAVETQYF
CDR3nt: TGTGCCAGCAGCCAATATACAGGTGCGGTGGAGACCCAGTACTTC

d_gene: NA
abundance: NA
v_gene: TRBV7-2
j_gene: TRBJ2-7
CDR3aa: CASSSPPQYEQYF
CDR3nt: TGTGCCAGCAGCTCGCCCCCGCAATACGAGCAGTACTTC

d_gene: NA
abundance: few
v_gene: TRBV29-1
j_gene: TRBJ1-1
CDR3aa: CIVERALKRTEAFF
CDR3nt: TGCATCGTTGAACGGGCCCTCAAGAGGACTGAAGCTTTCTTT

d_gene: NA
abundance: NA
v_gene: TRBV5-5
j_gene: TRBJ2-7
CDR3aa: CASSSTPFDNLRHEQYF
CDR3nt: TGTGCCAGCAGCTCCACCCCTTTTGATAACTTGCGCCACGAGCAGTACTTC

d_gene: TRBD2
abundance: NA
v_gene: TRBV7-2
j_gene: TRBJ2-1
CDR3aa: CASSSLETSGPYNEQFF
CDR3nt: TGTGCCAGCAGCTCCCTAGAGACTAGCGGACCCTACAATGAGCAGTTCTTC

d_gene: NA
abundance: NA
v_gene: TRBV20-1
j_gene: TRBJ2-5
CDR3aa: CSARVPGEGTQYF
CDR3nt: TGCAGTGCTAGAGTGCCGGGAGAGGGGACCCAGTACTTC

d_gene: TRBD2
abundance: many
v_gene: TRBV20-1
j_gene: TRBJ2-7
CDR3aa: CSMTSGTNSYEQYF
CDR3nt: TGCAGTATGACTAGCGGGACTAACTCCTACGAGCAGTACTTC

d_gene: NA
abundance: few
v_gene: TRBV24-1
j_gene: TRBJ1-2
CDR3aa: CATHGRIASNNYGYTF
CDR3nt: TGTGCCACCCATGGACGGATTGCATCGAATAACTATGGCTACACCTTC

d_gene: TRBD1
abundance: NA
v_gene: TRBV10-3
j_gene: TRBJ2-7
CDR3aa: CTISESTRGRYEQYF
CDR3nt: TGTACCATCAGTGAGTCGACGAGGGGGCGGTACGAGCAGTACTTC

d_gene: TRBD1
abundance: NA
v_gene: TRBV9
j_gene: TRBJ2-7
CDR3aa: CASSVEAGGDEQYF
CDR3nt: TGTGCCAGCAGCGTAGAAGCAGGGGGCGACGAGCAGTACTTC

d_gene: NA
abundance: NA
v_gene: TRBV9
j_gene: TRBJ1-5
CDR3aa: CASSAEGGNQPQHF
CDR3nt: TGTGCCAGCAGCGCAGAAGGGGGTAATCAGCCCCAGCATTTT

d_gene: NA
abundance: NA
v_gene: TRBV12-3/TRBV12-4
j_gene: TRBJ1-2
CDR3aa: CASTTHRSRHTTGRMEGYTF
CDR3nt: TGTGCCAGCACTACTCACCGGAGCAGGCATACCACCGGGCGGATGGAAGGCTACACCTTC

d_gene: NA
abundance: many
v_gene: TRBV20-1
j_gene: TRBJ2-7
CDR3aa: CSARKGSTPSYEQYF
CDR3nt: TGCAGTGCTAGAAAAGGATCGACGCCGTCCTACGAGCAGTACTTC

d_gene: TRBD1
abundance: many
v_gene: TRBV7-2
j_gene: TRBJ1-6
CDR3aa: CASTSIQGAGYNSPLHF
CDR3nt: TGTGCCAGCACCTCCATACAGGGGGCTGGATATAATTCACCCCTCCACTTT

d_gene: TRBD2
abundance: NA
v_gene: TRBV2
j_gene: TRBJ2-2
CDR3aa: CASSRDGSGGTGELFF
CDR3nt: TGTGCCAGCAGTCGTGACGGTAGCGGGGGGACCGGGGAGCTGTTTTTT

d_gene: TRBD2
abundance: few
v_gene: TRBV2
j_gene: TRBJ2-1
CDR3aa: CASSPVGTSGYNEQFF
CDR3nt: TGTGCCAGTAGCCCTGTAGGGACTAGCGGCTACAATGAGCAGTTCTTC

d_gene: TRBD1
abundance: NA
v_gene: TRBV11-3
j_gene: TRBJ2-1
CDR3aa: CASSPQGSGSQGEQFF
CDR3nt: TGTGCCAGCAGCCCACAGGGGTCGGGATCTCAGGGTGAGCAGTTCTTC

d_gene: TRBD1
abundance: NA
v_gene: TRBV5-1
j_gene: TRBJ2-3
CDR3aa: CASRGQPASTDTQYF
CDR3nt: TGCGCCAGCAGGGGACAGCCAGCTAGCACAGATACGCAGTATTTT

d_gene: TRBD2
abundance: many
v_gene: TRBV5-1
j_gene: TRBJ2-4
CDR3aa: CASSPGLAGPGEQYF
CDR3nt: TGCGCCAGCAGTCCCGGACTAGCGGGGCCGGGTGAGCAGTACTTC

d_gene: NA
abundance: few
v_gene: TRBV21-1
j_gene: TRBJ2-1
CDR3aa: CASSKVRTSGGLHEQFF
CDR3nt: TGTGCCAGCAGCAAAGTAAGGACTAGCGGGGGGTTGCATGAGCAGTTCTTC

d_gene: TRBD2
abundance: many
v_gene: TRBV7-2
j_gene: TRBJ2-7
CDR3aa: CASSLSSGRVPYEQYF
CDR3nt: TGTGCCAGCAGCTTATCTAGCGGGAGGGTTCCCTACGAGCAGTACTTC